This entry lists 32 T cell receptor beta chains sequenced from one sample in a study of tumor and adjacent non-tumor tissue in lung cancer. No cell sorting was done before RNA was extracted from the tissue. Three rounds of nested PCR, following a modified ARM-PCR protocol, produced the TCRbeta library. TCRdb reprocessed the multiplex PCR reads via MiXCR and lists one record per CDR3 protein. The sample gives some 93,000 distinct CDR3 sequences, roughly 70% of which show up once; 18% is in the top ten. Material: lung tumor tissue. The receptors shown here come from a man aged 60 to 69 with non-small cell lung cancer.

Notes on this clonotype: At one end the junction does not follow the germline gene, possibly because of a read error. The V call is TRBV15, the J call TRBJ1-5, with D hard to call. Germline lookup yields CDR1 LNHNV and CDR2 YYDKDF (reference sequence). CDR3 length: 14 residues. The DNA of the CDR3 is TGTACCACCAGCAGGAGGGAAGTGGGCCAGCCCCAGCATTTT. Protein product: CTTSRREVGQPQHF.

This clonotype was picked up many times. The chain combines TRBV4-2 with TRBJ1-3; D not certain. This CDR3 is 15 amino acids long. V was pared by 2 bases and J by 0 bases, with 8 bases between. From germline, CDR1 is LGHNA and CDR2 YNFKEQ. CDR3 nucleotide sequence: TGTGCCAGCAGCCAAACTATAACCTCTGGAAACACCATATATTTT. This encodes CASSQTITSGNTIYF.

The chain is built from TRBV11-2 and TRBJ2-3; perhaps D is TRBD1 or TRBD2 (5 bases each). This CDR3 is built from 16 residues. Trimming removed 7 bases from V and 2 bases from J, with 19 bases in between. CDR1 SGHAT and CDR2 FQNNGV come from the germline V gene. The CDR3 DNA is TGTGCCAGCATCTTGGGCGGCCGAGGGGACACAGATACGCAGTATTTT. Amino acids: CASILGGRGDTDTQYF.

Concerning this clonotype: An end of the junction does not agree with germline; a read error may underlie this. This chain joins TRBV10-3 and TRBJ2-5; TRBD1 might be the D (5 bases). The length of the CDR3 is 14 residues. The germline V gene has CDR1 ENHRY and CDR2 SYGVKD. The CDR3 coding sequence is TGTGCCATCATTAGAAAAGGGGTATCAGAGACTCAGTACTTC. Translating it yields CAIIRKGVSETQYF.

About this clonotype itself: Germline is not matched at one junction end, which may reflect a read error. The chain joins TRBV4-1 to TRBJ2-7; 9 nucleotides align to TRBD1. CDR1 and CDR2 (germline): MGHRA, YSYEKL. The CDR3 runs 15 residues. The CDR3 DNA sequence: TGCGCCAGCAGCGAATCTCCGACAGGGGGTTACGAGCAGTACTTT. Its protein product is CASSESPTGGYEQYF.

Worth noting for this clonotype: The junction shows a germline mismatch at one end, possibly a read error. The chain carries TRBV29-1 and TRBJ2-1; D is perhaps TRBD1 (5 bases). Germline assignment: CDR1 SQVTM and CDR2 ANQGSEA. This CDR3 is built from 13 residues. The CDR3 DNA reads as TGCAGCGTTGGGACAAGGGGCTACAATGGGCAGTTCTTC. Translating gives CSVGTRGYNGQFF.

As concerns this clonotype: One junction end does not reproduce the germline sequence, and a read error may be involved. The chain uses TRBV4-3 and TRBJ1-6, with D hard to call. The CDR3 spans 16 residues. CDR1 and CDR2 from the germline V gene are LGHNA and YSLEER. The CDR3 nucleotides are TGCGCCACCAGCCGAGCAACGGCTACCTATAATTCACCCCTCCACTTT. Translating gives CATSRATATYNSPLHF.

In this sample, this clonotype turned up once. One junction end disagrees with the germline gene, perhaps due to a read error. This sequence joins TRBV5-1 and TRBJ2-1; 9 bases are shared with TRBD1. Germline lookup yields CDR1 SGHRS and CDR2 YFSETQ. This CDR3 comprises 16 residues. CDR3 DNA: TGCTCCAGCAGAAAACCCGGGACAGGGCTCTACAATGAGCAGCTCTTC. Amino acids: CSSRKPGTGLYNEQLF.

In this sample, this clonotype turned up a few times. Being one base from a much bigger clone, this may be a read error. The chain is built from TRBV20-1 and TRBJ2-7; 7 bases line up with TRBD1. Germline CDR1 DFQATT, CDR2 SNEGSKA (reference sequence). The CDR3 has 12 residues. The CDR3 DNA is TGCAGTACTAGACTGACAGGGATTGAGCAGTACTTC. This gives the protein CSTRLTGIEQYF.

As concerns this clonotype: No conserved phenylalanine or tryptophan is present at the end of the CDR3, so a read error is the likely explanation. V usage is TRBV11-2 and J usage is TRBJ2-5; the D call may be TRBD1 or TRBD2 (5 bases each). CDR1 is SGHAT, CDR2 FQNNGV, per germline. This CDR3 region has 15 residues. CDR3 DNA sequence: TGTGCCAGCAGCTTAGGGGGGTCGGTCCAAGGGACCCAGTACTTA. Translation gives CASSLGGSVQGTQYL.

Notes on this clonotype: One end of the junction varies from germline; a read error may be responsible. The chain couples TRBV4-1 to TRBJ2-3, with 9 positions matching TRBD1. Germline V CDR1 and CDR2: MGHRA, YSYEKL. This CDR3 has 17 residues. CDR3 nucleotide sequence: TGCGCCAGCAGCCAACTTGGCGGGACAGGGCCTACAAATACGCGGTATTTT. This translates into CASSQLGGTGPTNTRYF.

About this clonotype itself: A junction end diverges from the germline sequence, so it may reflect a read error. V usage is TRBV11-2 and J usage is TRBJ2-1; TRBD1 might be the D (6 bases). CDR3 size: 14 residues. Germline values: CDR1 SGHAT, CDR2 FQNNGV. CDR3 coding DNA: TGTGCCAGCACCTTAGGACAGTCGTACAATGTGCAGTTCTTC. Its translation is CASTLGQSYNVQFF.

This clonotype has only a few counts. The J gene is TRBJ1-1, the V gene TRBV29-1; D not resolved. From germline, CDR1 is SQVTM and CDR2 ANQGSEA. This CDR3 is built from 20 residues. V was clipped by 0 bases and J by 7 bases, with 33 bases between them. The CDR3 reads CSVEDLGLVWGVRDPVEAFF. CDR3 sequence (DNA): TGCAGCGTTGAAGATCTGGGTTTGGTGTGGGGAGTGCGAGATCCGGTTGAAGCTTTCTTT.

V is TRBV28 and J is TRBJ1-6; D is perhaps TRBD1 (6 bases). CDR1 and CDR2 from the germline V gene are MDHEN and SYDVKM. V shed 5 bases and J shed 5 bases, with 10 bases lying between them. The CDR3 runs to 14 residues. The CDR3 spells CASSRTVDNSPLHF. In nucleotides, the CDR3 is TGTGCCAGCAGTCGGACAGTCGATAATTCACCCCTCCACTTT. Complete variable domain (other parts from reference TRBV28 and TRBJ1-6): DVKVTQSSRYLVKRTGEKVFLECVQDMDHENMFWYRQDPGLGLRLIYFSYDVKMKEKGDIPEGYSVSREKKERFSLILESASTNQTSMYLCASSRTVDNSPLHFGNGTRLTVT.

A remark on this clonotype: Sequence at one end of the junction differs from germline and may be a read error. The rearrangement joins TRBV28 to TRBJ2-5; D is ambiguous. Germline loops: CDR1 MDHEN, CDR2 SYDVKM. The CDR3 spans 13 residues. The CDR3 here is CVSSLRSQETQYF. The CDR3 DNA follows: TGTGTCAGCAGTTTACGCTCCCAAGAGACCCAGTACTTC.

This clonotype came up many times. CDR3 coding DNA: TGTGCCAGCAGTCCTGGGACTAGCGGGAGGGCCTACGAGCAGTACTTC. It translates to CASSPGTSGRAYEQYF. The genes are TRBV12-3 or TRBV12-4 and TRBJ2-7, with TRBD2 matching over 16 bases. V was pared by 5 bases and J by 2 bases, with 3 bases of the junction left unmatched. The CDR3 loop spans 16 amino acids.

This clonotype was observed a few times. The chain combines TRBV6-6 with TRBJ2-7; D possibly uses TRBD1 or TRBD2 (6 bases each). Germline lookup yields CDR1 MNHNY and CDR2 SVGAGI (reference sequence). The germline V and J ends were trimmed by 2 bases and 6 bases, with 11 bases remaining between them. CDR3 length: 13 residues. This CDR3 reads CASSYARGGEQYF. CDR3 DNA sequence: TGTGCCAGCAGTTACGCCAGGGGAGGCGAGCAGTACTTC.

Notes on this clonotype: No conserved phenylalanine or tryptophan is present at the end of the CDR3, so a read error is the likely explanation. The gene calls are TRBV10-3 and TRBJ1-1; TRBD1 matches at 8 bases. The CDR3 length is 13 residues. CDR1 ENHRY and CDR2 SYGVKD come from the germline V gene. The CDR3 DNA follows: TGTGCCAGTACAGGGGGACTACACACTAAAGCTTTCTTA. It specifies CASTGGLHTKAFL.

In the case of this clonotype: The germline gene is not matched at one end of the junction; a read error may be the cause. The rearrangement links TRBV10-3 to TRBJ2-3; possibly TRBD1 or TRBD2 for D (6 bases each). The CDR3 consists of 14 residues. Per germline, CDR1 ENHRY and CDR2 SYGVKD. CDR3 DNA sequence: TGTGCCATCAACCTGGACAGCGGAGGGGATACGCACTATTTT. As protein: CAINLDSGGDTHYF.

Only one count was recorded for this clonotype. The CDR3 does not close with the conserved phenylalanine or tryptophan, likely indicating a read error. V usage is TRBV4-2 and J usage is TRBJ2-7, with 8 bases fitting TRBD1. Germline V gives CDR1 LGHNA, CDR2 YNFKEQ. The CDR3 spans 15 residues. For the CDR3, the DNA is TGTGCCAGCAACCAACGGGGACAGGTTAGCGACGAGCAGTACATC. It specifies CASNQRGQVSDEQYI.

This clonotype appeared a few times. It may be a read error: a sequence one base away is much more abundant. The chain uses TRBV6-6 and TRBJ2-1, with D hard to call. The V gene's germline CDR1 is MNHNY and CDR2 SVGAGI (reference sequence). The CDR3 runs 12 residues. The V end lost 8 bases, the J end lost 7 bases, and 12 bases lay between the germline ends. In DNA, the CDR3 is TGTGCCAGCGGTATAGGGCGGAATGAGCAGTTCTTC. Its translation: CASGIGRNEQFF.

As concerns this clonotype: This CDR3 is missing its conserved last phenylalanine or tryptophan, likely due to a read error. The J gene is TRBJ2-1, the V gene TRBV7-9; D gene uncertain. Per germline, CDR1 SEHNR and CDR2 FQNEAQ (reference sequence). Trimming shortened V by 5 bases and J by 4 bases, and 15 bases separated the two germline ends. The CDR3 sequence is 15 residues long. The CDR3 DNA reads TGTGCCAGCAGCCCCCCGCGGCAACTATACAATGAGCAGTTCGTC. Translated, it gives CASSPPRQLYNEQFV.

Notes on this clonotype: At one boundary the junction diverges from the germline segment, which might be a read error. The V gene is TRBV4-1, the J gene TRBJ2-7, with 8 bases aligning to TRBD1. CDR1 is MGHRA, CDR2 YSYEKL, per germline. This CDR3 contains 15 residues. The CDR3 nucleotides are TGCGCCAACAGCCAACCGTTGGGACAGGCCTACGAGAAGTACTTC. Translation: CANSQPLGQAYEKYF.

This chain connects TRBV29-1 to TRBJ2-7; possible D gene TRBD2, 6 bases. The CDR3 is 14 amino acids. Trimming pared 8 bases from V and 5 bases from J, leaving 22 bases between. Germline V gene lookup returns CDR1 SQVTM and CDR2 ANQGSEA. The CDR3 DNA follows: TGCAGCATTGGATGGACTACGGGTGGGGACGAGCAGTACTTC. Residues: CSIGWTTGGDEQYF.

A word on this clonotype: One end of the junction fails to match germline, which may point to a read error. The gene calls are TRBV5-1 and TRBJ2-5, with D perhaps matching TRBD1 or TRBD2 (5 bases each). The CDR3 covers 13 residues. Looked up from germline, CDR1 is SGHRS and CDR2 is YFSETQ. The CDR3 DNA is TGCACCAGCAGCTTGAGGGGTGGCGAGGCCCAGTACTTT. This codes for CTSSLRGGEAQYF.

Notes on this clonotype: A junction boundary mismatches the germline segment, possibly from a read error. This chain uses TRBV6-6 with TRBJ2-3, with D possibly called TRBD1 or TRBD2 (6 bases each). CDR1 is MNHNY and CDR2 is SVGAGI in the germline V gene (reference sequence). CDR3 length: 17 residues. CDR3 protein: CASSCGEDSFYIDTQYF. Here the CDR3 DNA reads TGTGCTAGCAGTTGCGGGGAGGACAGTTTCTACATAGATACGCAGTATTTT.

This clonotype came up a few times. One junction end disagrees with the germline gene, perhaps due to a read error. This chain connects TRBV29-1 to TRBJ2-5, with no clear D. Germline assignment: CDR1 SQVTM and CDR2 ANQGSEA. CDR3 length: 12 amino acids. The CDR3 reads CSAGPSSETQYF. The CDR3 DNA reads TGCAGCGCCGGACCCAGCTCAGAGACCCAATACTTC.

The table lists this clonotype with a few counts. A junction end diverges from the germline sequence, so it may reflect a read error. The J gene is TRBJ2-5, the V gene TRBV5-4, with 7 bases identical to TRBD2. This CDR3 is built from 14 residues. Germline-derived CDR1 and CDR2 are SGHNT and YYREEE (reference sequence). CDR3 in amino acids: CASSLEAGVETLYF. The CDR3 region has the DNA TGTGCCAGCAGCTTGGAGGCGGGAGTAGAGACCCTGTACTTC. The full variable domain, in which reference TRBV5-4 and TRBJ2-5 provide the parts outside the CDR3, is ETGVTQSPTHLIKTRGQQVTLRCSSQSGHNTVSWYQQALGQGPQFIFQYYREEENGRGNFPPRFSGLQFPNYSSELNVNALELDDSALYLCASSLEAGVETLYFGPGTRLLVL.

Concerning this clonotype: Because it lacks the conserved phenylalanine or tryptophan at the end, this CDR3 is likely a read error. This chain uses TRBV11-3 with TRBJ2-1; TRBD2 aligns across 13 bases. The CDR3 runs 15 residues. Germline V gene data show CDR1 as SGHNT and CDR2 as YENEEA. The CDR3 here is CANSHGTSGNHEQFS. The CDR3 nucleotides are TGTGCCAACAGCCACGGGACTAGCGGGAACCATGAGCAGTTCTCC.

A remark on this clonotype: A clone one base away is much larger, so this may be a read error. The chain recombines TRBV20-1 with TRBJ2-1; TRBD2 agrees at 13 bases. Germline V lookup: CDR1 DFQATT, CDR2 SNEGSKA (reference sequence). This CDR3 has 20 amino acids. Trimming at V came to 1 base and at J to 7 bases, leaving 19 bases not matched to a gene. Here the CDR3 DNA reads TGCAGTGCTAGAGCTAGGGGAGGACTAGCGGGAGATAAGAGTTCGAATGAGCAGTTCTTC. Protein: CSARARGGLAGDKSSNEQFF.

The table lists this clonotype with many counts. A read error may explain this, as a much larger clone is one base away. The chain is built from TRBV28 and TRBJ2-1; TRBD2 matches at 8 bases. The CDR3 has 16 residues. From germline, CDR1 is MDHEN and CDR2 SYDVKM. CDR3 sequence: CASTSAGRAFNNEQSF. CDR3 DNA sequence: TGTGCCAGCACCTCCGCCGGGAGGGCCTTCAACAATGAGCAGTCCTTC. The full variable domain, with the rest looked up from reference TRBV28 and TRBJ2-1, is DVKVTQSSRYLVKRTGEKVFLECVQDMDHENMFWYRQDPGLGLRLIYFSYDVKMKEKGDIPEGYSVSREKKERFSLILESASTNQTSMYLCASTSAGRAFNNEQSFGPGTRLTVL.

As to this clonotype: Since a much larger clone is just one base distant, this may be a read error. This rearrangement joins TRBV20-1 to TRBJ2-1, with 9 bases matching TRBD2. The CDR3 is 15 amino acids. CDR1 and CDR2 from the germline V gene are DFQATT and SNEGSKA (reference sequence). The chain's CDR3 is CTAGGIAGDYNEQFF. DNA for the CDR3: TGCACTGCTGGAGGGATAGCGGGAGACTACAATGAGCAGTTCTTC.